This is a list of T cell receptor beta chains from one sample in a study of breast tumors, draining lymph nodes, adjacent tissues. TCRdb independently ran MiXCR on the multiplex PCR reads; one entry per CDR3 protein. The table includes under 150,000 distinct CDR3 sequences, around 21% detected once. The sample comprised axillary lymph node tissue. The receptors originated from a female donor with breast cancer. Some clones in this sample may be carry-over from other donors' samples. Each CDR3 is given with its conserved first and last residue. A D gene is named only where the DNA matches it firmly. Not all rows give a size; the values are once, few, many and, for expanded clones, a class.

TRBJ1-3 TRBV30 TRBD1 - TGTGCCTGGGGAGGGGGGACAGCCTCTGGAAACACCATATATTTT CAWGGGTASGNTIYF
TRBJ2-1 TRBV28 TRBD2 - TGTGCCAGCAGTCCACCGGGACTAGCGGGAGTTCTATCCGTCAATGAGCAGTTCTTC CASSPPGLAGVLSVNEQFF
TRBJ1-2 TRBV2 TRBD1 many TGTGCCAGCAGTAGACAGGGGACAAGCCGTGGCTACACCTTC CASSRQGTSRGYTF
TRBJ2-1 TRBV10-3 - many TGTGCCATCAGTGAAGCGGCCCCTATCAATGAGCAGTTCTTC CAISEAAPINEQFF
TRBJ2-7 TRBV10-3 - many TGTGCCATCAGTGCCGTCTCCGGGACTCCGTACGAGCAGTACTTC CAISAVSGTPYEQYF
TRBJ2-1 TRBV2 - - TGTGCCAGCAGTGAAGAAGGGGGAAGGCGCAATGAGCAGTTCTTC CASSEEGGRRNEQFF
TRBJ1-2 TRBV6-5 - many TGTGCCAGCAGTTACTCGAAGCCCGACGAGAGTGGCTACACCTTC CASSYSKPDESGYTF
TRBJ2-3 TRBV6-1 - many TGTGCCAGCAGTTACCTGGGACAAAGCACAGATACGCAGTATTTT CASSYLGQSTDTQYF
TRBJ1-5 TRBV6-1 TRBD1 - TGTGCCAGCAGTTTCAGGGGGGTAGGGACAGGGAGGAATCAGCCCCAGCATTTT CASSFRGVGTGRNQPQHF
TRBJ2-7 TRBV28 - few TGTGCCAGCAAACGGGCAGGGGACACGAGGATAGGCGAGCAGTACTTC CASKRAGDTRIGEQYF
TRBJ2-1 TRBV3-1 - - TGTGCCAGCAGCCAGGGGCGTACCTGGCCGGGTACCCAGTTCTTC CASSQGRTWPGTQFF
TRBJ1-5 TRBV4-1 - many TGCGCCAGCAGCCAAACCAGAGGACAGCCCCAGCATTTT CASSQTRGQPQHF
TRBJ1-6 TRBV6-5 - many TGTGCCAGCAGTTACAGAGGTACCCGCTATGGTTCACCCCTCCACTTT CASSYRGTRYGSPLHF
TRBJ2-5 TRBV2 - many TGTGCCTCCCAACGAGAGACCCAGTACTTC CASQRETQYF
TRBJ2-7 TRBV29-1 TRBD1 many TGCAGCGTTGTGGGACAGGAATACGAGCAGTACTTC CSVVGQEYEQYF
TRBJ1-3 TRBV9 - many TGTGCCAGCAGCGTATCAGGGGCCGGAAACACCATATATTTT CASSVSGAGNTIYF
TRBJ2-3 TRBV20-1 - many TGCAGTGCTATCGGCGGAGATACGCAGTATTTT CSAIGGDTQYF